The 24 T cell receptor beta chains in this list originate from one sample, sequenced in a study of cytomegalovirus exposure and HLA in healthy donors. This PCR relied on a set of 60 Vbeta primers and 13 Jbeta primers. This table comes from immunoSEQ multiplex PCR, and its TCRdb copy is limited to in-frame clones, with some not included. This sample has about 130,000 clones, with roughly 82% found just once. The sample taken for sequencing was PBMCs. The receptor set was obtained from a man over 45 in good health and CMV-seronegative.

The chain couples TRBV7-9 to TRBJ1-6, with unresolved D. The CDR3 has 13 amino acids. CDR1 is SEHNR and CDR2 is FQNEAQ in the germline V gene (reference sequence). V was clipped by 5 bases and J by 8 bases, with 10 bases between them. The CDR3 region is CASSAPPDSPLHF. In DNA form, the CDR3 reads TGTGCCAGCAGCGCCCCACCAGATTCACCCCTCCACTTT.

In nucleotides, the CDR3 is TGTGCCAGCAAGCAGGTACCCACCGGGAACACTGAAGCTTTCTTT. Its translation: CASKQVPTGNTEAFF. The chain uses TRBV2 and TRBJ1-1, with D hard to call. This CDR3 comprises 15 residues. CDR1 SNHLY and CDR2 FYNNEI come from the germline V gene. The ends were cut back, 7 bases at V and 1 base at J, with 16 bases in the middle.

The chain uses TRBV10-3 and TRBJ1-4; 7 positions agree with TRBD1. The CDR3 extends over 15 amino acids. Germline trimming cut 10 bases from V and 7 bases from J; bases unmatched to any gene: 15. Per the germline V gene, CDR1 is ENHRY and CDR2 is SYGVKD. CDR3 amino acids: CATSHARQGSEKLFF. Here the CDR3 DNA reads TGTGCCACCTCTCACGCCCGACAGGGTAGTGAAAAACTGTTTTTT.

The rearrangement links TRBV27 to TRBJ2-1, with 8 bases that match TRBD2. The CDR3 is 14 residues long. V was clipped by 2 bases and J by 6 bases; unmatched bases: 3. Per the germline V gene, CDR1 is MNHEY and CDR2 is SMNVEV (reference sequence). The CDR3 sequence is CASSLAGGLNEQFF. CDR3 nucleotides: TGTGCCAGCAGTTTAGCGGGGGGTCTCAATGAGCAGTTCTTC.

The chain has TRBV6-1 and TRBJ1-1, with 7 bases identical to TRBD1. V dropped 7 bases and J dropped 1; count of bases not matched to a gene: 3. Germline lookup yields CDR1 MNHNS and CDR2 SASEGT. This CDR3 contains 13 residues. DNA for the CDR3: TGTGCCAGCACGACAGGGAGGAACACTGAAGCTTTCTTT. Its protein is CASTTGRNTEAFF.

The V gene is TRBV30, the J gene TRBJ2-7, with TRBD2 as a possible D gene (6 bases). The CDR3 contains 15 residues. The germline V gene has CDR1 GTSNPN and CDR2 SVGIG (reference sequence). Trimming cost V 6 bases and J 5 bases, with 23 bases left between them. The CDR3 is CACGAGRTGMDEQYF. In DNA, the CDR3 is TGTGCCTGCGGGGCGGGACGCACTGGCATGGACGAGCAGTACTTC.

The chain employs TRBV2 and TRBJ1-6, with 9 positions matching TRBD1. The junction had 5 bases not matched to a gene; V was cut back by 5 bases and J by 9 bases. This CDR3 region has 14 residues. CDR1 is SNHLY, CDR2 FYNNEI, per germline. CDR3 amino acids: CASSLRTGVSPLHF. For the CDR3, the DNA is TGTGCCAGCAGTCTTCGGACAGGGGTTTCACCCCTCCACTTT.

CDR3 coding DNA: TGTGCCTGGAGCCCGATGGCGGGTATCTACACCTTC. It translates to CAWSPMAGIYTF. The chain carries TRBV30 and TRBJ1-2; D gene unclear. With 3 bases removed from V and 10 bases from J, the gap between germline ends came to 15 bases. This CDR3 contains 12 residues. Germline lookup yields CDR1 GTSNPN and CDR2 SVGIG (reference sequence).

The chain recombines TRBV11-2 with TRBJ2-5; D is perhaps TRBD1 (6 bases). The CDR3 is 14 amino acids. Trimming pared 1 base from V and 5 bases from J, leaving 11 bases between. From germline, CDR1 is SGHAT and CDR2 FQNNGV. The CDR3 region is CASSLVGQGETQYF. CDR3 DNA sequence: TGTGCCAGCAGCTTAGTGGGGCAGGGGGAGACCCAGTACTTC.

The chain couples TRBV9 to TRBJ2-1; 7 positions match TRBD1. This CDR3 comprises 14 residues. The V and J ends lost 0 bases and 5 bases, in that order; junction bases with no gene match: 2. Germline CDR1 and CDR2: SGDLS and YYNGEE. In DNA form, the CDR3 reads TGTGCCAGCAGCGTAGAACAGGGGAACAATGAGCAGTTCTTC. Encoded protein: CASSVEQGNNEQFF.

V usage is TRBV7-2 and J usage is TRBJ2-1; TRBD1 aligns across 11 bases. CDR1 and CDR2 (germline): SGHTA, FQGNSA. Germline trimming cut 5 bases from V and 7 bases from J; bases unmatched to any gene: 10. The CDR3 contains 16 residues. The CDR3 coding sequence is TGTGCCAGCAGCCCCAACCGGGACAGGGGGAGGAATGAGCAGTTCTTC. It encodes CASSPNRDRGRNEQFF.

The chain combines TRBV5-1 with TRBJ1-1; D is perhaps TRBD1 (6 bases). Germline V gene lookup returns CDR1 SGHRS and CDR2 YFSETQ. The CDR3 consists of 14 residues. V lost 0 bases and J 4 bases, leaving 10 bases between the germline ends. CDR3 residues: CASSLEGGTTEAFF. The CDR3 coding sequence is TGCGCCAGCAGCTTGGAGGGGGGGACCACTGAAGCTTTCTTT. Combining the CDR3 with reference TRBV5-1 and TRBJ1-1 gives the whole variable domain KAGVTQTPRYLIKTRGQQVTLSCSPISGHRSVSWYQQTPGQGLQFLFEYFSETQRNKGNFPGRFSGRQFSNSRSEMNVSTLELGDSALYLCASSLEGGTTEAFFGQGTRLTVV.

This sequence joins TRBV11-2 and TRBJ1-5; D is ambiguous. The germline V gene encodes CDR1 SGHAT and CDR2 FQNNGV. The germline V and J ends were trimmed by 0 bases and 7 bases, with 7 bases remaining between them. CDR3 size: 13 residues. In nucleotides, the CDR3 is TGTGCCAGCAGCTTAGACCAGGTACAGCCCCAGCATTTT. Protein: CASSLDQVQPQHF.

The chain combines TRBV6-5 with TRBJ2-5; 8 nucleotides align to TRBD2. V lost 6 bases to trimming and J lost 2 bases; unmatched junction nucleotides: 8. Looked up from germline, CDR1 is MNHEY and CDR2 is SVGAGI. CDR3 length: 15 amino acids. The CDR3 sequence is CASSNTAGGQETQYF. DNA of the CDR3: TGTGCCAGCAGCAACACGGCGGGGGGACAAGAGACCCAGTACTTC.

V is TRBV6-5 and J is TRBJ2-3; the match to TRBD2 covers 8 bases. J was trimmed by 1 base and V by 7 bases; bases with no gene match: 7. The CDR3 has 15 amino acids. CDR1 and CDR2 (germline): MNHEY, SVGAGI. The CDR3 loop is CASTLSGAGTDTQYF. CDR3 nucleotide sequence: TGTGCCAGCACCCTTAGCGGGGCGGGCACAGATACGCAGTATTTT.

The rearrangement joins TRBV18 to TRBJ2-5; the match to TRBD2 covers 10 bases. CDR3 length equals 19 residues. The V gene end was trimmed by 3 bases and the J gene end by 0 bases; junction bases not matched to a gene: 13. Germline values: CDR1 KGHSH, CDR2 LQKENI. The chain's CDR3 is CASSPFVGSGGKYQETQYF. DNA for the CDR3: TGTGCCAGCTCACCTTTCGTTGGTAGCGGGGGGAAGTACCAAGAGACCCAGTACTTC.

The V call is TRBV4-3, the J call TRBJ2-5; 13 bases agree with TRBD2. CDR3 length: 18 amino acids. After removal of 0 bases from V and 5 bases from J, the junction contained 9 bases not matched to a gene. Looked up from germline, CDR1 is LGHNA and CDR2 is YSLEER. CDR3 nucleotides: TGCGCCAGCAGCCAAGAGTCCATACTAGCGGGGGGGCTCGAGACCCAGTACTTC. Translation: CASSQESILAGGLETQYF.

The chain employs TRBV2 and TRBJ2-7, with 9 bases aligning to TRBD1. The CDR3 runs 12 residues. The V gene's germline CDR1 is SNHLY and CDR2 FYNNEI. J gave up 6 bases and V 6 bases, and 3 bases lay outside the gene matches. This CDR3 reads CASRDRGPEQYF. CDR3 coding DNA: TGTGCCAGCAGGGACAGGGGACCCGAGCAGTACTTC.

CDR3 in DNA: TGTGCCAGCAGTGGCCAGGGTAATGATGGCTACACCTTC. It encodes CASSGQGNDGYTF. The genes are TRBV2 and TRBJ1-2; D perhaps matches TRBD1 (5 bases). Trimming shortened V by 4 bases and J by 6 bases, and 12 bases separated the two germline ends. This CDR3 contains 13 residues. Germline V lookup: CDR1 SNHLY, CDR2 FYNNEI.

The V call is TRBV13, the J call TRBJ1-1; 11 bases are shared with TRBD1. Germline assignment: CDR1 PRHDT and CDR2 FYEKMQ (reference sequence). Germline trimming cut 5 bases from V and 7 bases from J; bases unmatched to any gene: 9. There are 15 residues in the CDR3. The CDR3 DNA reads TGTGCCAGCAGCCCAGGACAGGGGGCGGCCATTGAAGCTTTCTTT. Translating gives CASSPGQGAAIEAFF.

The gene calls are TRBV7-2 and TRBJ1-2; 12 bases are shared with TRBD1. The J segment lost 8 bases and the V segment lost 3 bases, leaving 19 bases of the junction unmatched. The CDR3 extends over 19 amino acids. Per the germline V gene, CDR1 is SGHTA and CDR2 is FQGNSA. The CDR3 reads CASSFPGLVPGQGAWGYTF. The CDR3 DNA reads as TGTGCCAGCAGCTTTCCAGGATTAGTACCGGGACAGGGGGCGTGGGGCTACACCTTC.

The rearrangement joins TRBV9 to TRBJ2-2, with D unresolved. Trimming removed 4 bases at V and 2 bases at J, with 3 bases between. The CDR3 is made up of 12 amino acids. CDR1 is SGDLS and CDR2 is YYNGEE in the germline V gene. The chain's CDR3 is CASSLNTGELFF. CDR3 coding DNA: TGTGCCAGCAGCTTAAACACCGGGGAGCTGTTTTTT.

J is TRBJ2-7 and V is TRBV19; the D is unclear. This CDR3 has 14 residues. Germline loops: CDR1 LNHDA, CDR2 SQIVND (reference sequence). Between the trimmed V and J ends, which lost 1 base and 2 bases, there was a span of 9 bases. CDR3 bases: TGTGCCAGTAGTATAGGACATACGGCCTACGAGCAGTACTTC. Its protein is CASSIGHTAYEQYF.

The J gene is TRBJ2-1, the V gene TRBV13; 7 bases map to TRBD2. The length of the CDR3 is 15 residues. In germline, CDR1 is PRHDT, CDR2 FYEKMQ (reference sequence). Trimming at V came to 1 base and at J to 5 bases, leaving 5 bases not matched to a gene. The CDR3 DNA reads as TGTGCCAGCAGCTTAGATGGCCGGGGGGACAATGAGCAGTTCTTC. Amino acids: CASSLDGRGDNEQFF. The whole variable domain, filled in from reference TRBV13 and TRBJ2-1, reads AAGVIQSPRHLIKEKRETATLKCYPIPRHDTVYWYQQGPGQDPQFLISFYEKMQSDKGSIPDRFSAQQFSDYHSELNMSSLELGDSALYFCASSLDGRGDNEQFFGPGTRLTVL.